This T cell receptor (beta chain) was sequenced in a study of cytomegalovirus exposure and HLA in healthy donors. Regarding this clone: Its specificity is unknown.

These donors, healthy bone marrow donors, were studied. Study findings and constraints: Researchers reported in a later analysis that a missense DCLRE1C variant was tied to TCR beta V- and J-gene trimming.

The PCR ran on 60 Vbeta and 13 Jbeta primers. Data came from immunoSEQ multiplex PCR; TCRdb stores just in-frame clones and leaves some out. The data contain 150,000 to 190,000 clones, roughly 80% of them seen just once; the ten biggest clones take up more than 1.2%. This clonotype was sampled from a man between 18 and 35 years old in good health and CMV-seronegative. Sequencing was performed on PBMCs.

In nucleotides, the CDR3 is TGCGCCAGCAGCCAAGACCCCGTGGGTAGCGGGTTACTACTCGCCTACAATGAGCAGTTCTTC. Translation gives CASSQDPVGSGLLLAYNEQFF. The rearrangement joins TRBV4-3 to TRBJ2-1; 7 bases agree with TRBD2. The CDR3 contains 21 residues. Germline assignment: CDR1 LGHNA and CDR2 YSLEER. Trimming took 0 bases from V and 2 from J; bases not matched to a gene: 19.